This TCR beta chain emerged from a study of identical twins. The V segment lost 6 bases and the J segment 8 bases; nucleotides outside the gene matches: 10. The length of the CDR3 is 14 residues. Per germline, CDR1 DFQATT and CDR2 SNEGSKA (reference sequence). TCRdb independently ran MiXCR on the 5' RACE reads; one entry per CDR3 protein. The data show some 1,700,000 distinct CDR3 sequences, 32% seen once. The rearrangement links TRBV20-1 to TRBJ1-4, with 9 bases identical to TRBD1. Sequenced input: cord blood. The receptor's source is a newborn girl in good health. DNA for the CDR3: TGCAGTGCAATATACGGGACAGGGAACGAAAAACTGTTTTTT. It is translated as CSAIYGTGNEKLFF.